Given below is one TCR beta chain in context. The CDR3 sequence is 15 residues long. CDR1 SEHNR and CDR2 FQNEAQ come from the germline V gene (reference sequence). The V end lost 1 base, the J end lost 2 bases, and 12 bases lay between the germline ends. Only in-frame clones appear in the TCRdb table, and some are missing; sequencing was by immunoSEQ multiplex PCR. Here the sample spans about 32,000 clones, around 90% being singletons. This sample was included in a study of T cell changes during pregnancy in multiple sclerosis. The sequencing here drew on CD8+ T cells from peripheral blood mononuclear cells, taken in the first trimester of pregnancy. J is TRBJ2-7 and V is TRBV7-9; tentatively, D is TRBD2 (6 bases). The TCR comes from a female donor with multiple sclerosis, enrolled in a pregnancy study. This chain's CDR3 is CASSLVGTLPYEQYF. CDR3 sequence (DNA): TGTGCCAGCAGCTTAGTGGGGACTCTGCCCTACGAGCAGTACTTC.